This T cell receptor (beta chain) was sequenced in a study of cytomegalovirus exposure and HLA in healthy donors. The validation cohort, a group of some 120 subjects, included the donors and was separate from the approximately 650-subject first cohort. The CDR3 is 17 residues long. Germline V gives CDR1 SGHVS, CDR2 FQNEAQ. Trimming removed 5 bases from V and 5 bases from J; junction bases left unmatched: 15. The data were produced by immunoSEQ multiplex PCR, yet TCRdb's version contains in-frame clones alone and is incomplete. The repertoire consists of about 160,000 clones, with approximately 80% occurring once and the leading ten covering approximately 2.3%. As concerns this clone: The antigen is not known.

Study-wide results and limits: Within the 100 to 150 validation repertoires, first-cohort TCR clusters tended to co-occur, according to a later analysis. Cytomegalovirus-associated status was assigned to roughly 160 TCR beta chains.

The clonotype comes from a man between 25 and 39 years old in good health and CMV-seropositive. The chain carries TRBV7-8 and TRBJ1-2; the match to TRBD1 covers 9 bases. Sequencing was performed on PBMCs. CDR3 DNA: TGTGCCAGCAGCCGTGGTTGGATACAGGGGGCTTTGTATGGCTACACCTTC. Amino acid sequence: CASSRGWIQGALYGYTF. Full variable domain (outside the CDR3, taken from reference TRBV7-8 and TRBJ1-2): GAGVSQSPRYKVAKRGQDVALRCDPISGHVSLFWYQQALGQGPEFLTYFQNEAQLDKSGLPSDRFFAERPEGSVSTLKIQRTQQEDSAVYLCASSRGWIQGALYGYTFGSGTRLTVV.